Shown below are 15 T cell receptor beta chains from a single sample sequenced in a study of neurological immune-mediated disorders. TCRdb ran MiXCR on the 5' RACE reads and lists one entry per CDR3 protein. The sample carries about 66,000 distinct CDR3 sequences, less than 5.5% recorded once. Sequences were obtained from PBMCs. Every receptor here comes from a man aged 30-40 years with multiple sclerosis.

This clonotype was counted between two and nine times. A read error may explain this, as a much larger clone is one base away. The chain employs TRBV10-3 and TRBJ1-1; D is undetermined. Germline CDR1 reads ENHRY; CDR2 reads SYGVKD. Between the trimmed V and J ends, which lost 3 bases and 8 bases, there was a span of 13 bases. The CDR3 consists of 13 residues. The DNA for the CDR3 is TGTGCCATCAGTGACACGGTCAGAGCGGAAGCTTTCTTT. Protein: CAISDTVRAEAFF.

The chain links TRBV3-1 to TRBJ1-1; TRBD1 might be the D (6 bases). Trimming left V 5 bases short and J 0 bases short, with 16 bases between. The CDR3 has 16 amino acids. In germline, CDR1 is LGHDT, CDR2 YNNKEL (reference sequence). The CDR3 loop is CASSWGQGSMNTEAFF. CDR3 coding DNA: TGTGCCAGCAGCTGGGGGCAGGGATCGATGAACACTGAAGCTTTCTTT.

V and J are TRBV5-5 and TRBJ2-7; 9 bases agree with TRBD1. V was pared by 4 bases and J by 3 bases, with 14 bases of the junction left unmatched. From germline, CDR1 is SGHKS and CDR2 YYEKEE (reference sequence). The CDR3 consists of 17 residues. CDR3 protein: CASSVSPLGQGVYEQYV. In DNA, the CDR3 is TGTGCCAGCAGCGTGAGCCCACTGGGACAGGGTGTCTACGAGCAGTACGTC.

This clonotype occurred a few times. This rearrangement joins TRBV7-2 to TRBJ2-1; TRBD1 might be the D (6 bases). The CDR3 covers 13 residues. The V gene's germline CDR1 is SGHTA and CDR2 FQGNSA. Trimming pared 1 base from V and 11 bases from J, leaving 12 bases between. CDR3 region: CASSLVLGGQQFF. In DNA form, the CDR3 reads TGTGCCAGCAGCTTAGTCTTAGGGGGACAGCAGTTCTTC.

This clonotype has ten or more counts. This chain connects TRBV12-3 or TRBV12-4 to TRBJ1-4; no definite D call. V was clipped by 6 bases and J by 4 bases, with 12 bases between them. This CDR3 has 14 amino acids. CDR3 nucleotide sequence: TGTGCCAGCAGGCAGAGGGCTTTTAATGAAAAACTGTTTTTT. It translates to CASRQRAFNEKLFF.

The chain couples TRBV10-3 to TRBJ2-2, with 12 nucleotides matching TRBD1. Trimming at V came to 8 bases and at J to 6 bases, leaving 7 bases not matched to a gene. Germline CDR1 reads ENHRY; CDR2 reads SYGVKD. The CDR3 covers 15 residues. CDR3 DNA: TGTGCCATCGCAGCGGGACAGGGGGCCGCCGGGGAGCTGTTTTTT. This translates into CAIAAGQGAAGELFF.

This clonotype was detected many times. The chain combines TRBV5-8 with TRBJ1-1, with unresolved D. With 0 bases removed from V and 10 bases from J, the gap between germline ends came to 10 bases. Germline assignment: CDR1 SGHTS and CDR2 YDEGEE. The CDR3 is 12 amino acids. CDR3 bases: TGTGCCAGCAGCTTGGAGGAGAGAGGAGCTTTCTTT. This sequence encodes CASSLEERGAFF.

This clonotype occurred many times. V gene TRBV4-1 combines with J gene TRBJ2-1; tentative D call: TRBD2 (5 bases). The CDR3 sequence is 14 residues long. The V and J ends lost 0 bases and 10 bases respectively, with 13 bases between them. The germline gives CDR1 MGHRA, CDR2 YSYEKL. CDR3 region: CASSQDRGFWEQFF. CDR3 nucleotides: TGCGCCAGCAGCCAAGATCGGGGATTCTGGGAGCAGTTCTTC.

This clonotype was counted ten times or more. The rearrangement joins TRBV6-5 to TRBJ1-2; D is ambiguous. Between the trimmed V and J ends, which lost 5 bases and 4 bases, there was a span of 11 bases. CDR1 and CDR2 from the germline V gene are MNHEY and SVGAGI. The CDR3 has 13 residues. The CDR3 protein is CASSPSISYGYTF. The CDR3 coding sequence is TGTGCCAGCAGTCCCAGTATAAGCTATGGCTACACCTTC.

Ten or more counts support this clonotype. The rearrangement uses TRBV5-1 and TRBJ1-2, with D uncertain. V gave up 0 bases and J gave up 1 base, with 7 bases separating them. The V gene's germline CDR1 is SGHRS and CDR2 YFSETQ. This CDR3 is built from 14 residues. Written as DNA, the CDR3 is TGCGCCAGCAGCTTGGCCGGCAGTAACTATGGCTACACCTTC. This encodes CASSLAGSNYGYTF.

This clonotype was seen a handful of times. The CDR3 region is CASSLHREGTEAFF. DNA of the CDR3: TGCGCCAGCAGCTTGCACCGGGAGGGGACTGAAGCTTTCTTT. The V and J genes are TRBV5-1 and TRBJ1-1, with D possibly being TRBD1 (5 bases). The CDR3 spans 14 residues. The germline V gene encodes CDR1 SGHRS and CDR2 YFSETQ. The V end lost 1 base, the J end lost 5 bases, and 12 bases lay between the germline ends.

J is TRBJ1-1 and V is TRBV12-3 or TRBV12-4; 7 bases align to TRBD1. CDR3 length equals 16 residues. V shed 4 bases, J shed 4 bases, and the junction held 12 bases outside the gene matches. The CDR3 DNA sequence: TGTGCCAGCAGTTATGGCCTTGACAGGGTCGGCACTGAAGCTTTCTTT. Translated: CASSYGLDRVGTEAFF.

This clonotype occurred many times. CDR3 loop: CASSLGAGATDTQYF. Written as DNA, the CDR3 is TGTGCCAGCAGCTTAGGCGCGGGGGCCACAGATACGCAGTATTTT. V usage is TRBV7-9 and J usage is TRBJ2-3, with D perhaps TRBD2 (7 bases). The germline V gene encodes CDR1 SEHNR and CDR2 FQNEAQ (reference sequence). V lost 1 base and J 2 bases, leaving 10 bases between the germline ends. The CDR3 is 15 amino acids.

At least ten counts were recorded for this clonotype. The rearrangement joins TRBV6-5 to TRBJ1-1; 8 bases line up with TRBD1. CDR1 is MNHEY and CDR2 is SVGAGI in the germline V gene. Trimming at V came to 6 bases and at J to 5 bases, leaving 8 bases not matched to a gene. The length of the CDR3 is 14 residues. The CDR3 sequence: CASRSDRGETEAFF. CDR3 DNA: TGTGCCAGCAGGTCCGACAGGGGAGAAACTGAAGCTTTCTTT.

This clonotype has at least ten counts. This chain connects TRBV7-8 to TRBJ1-2, with D hard to call. Germline assignment: CDR1 SGHVS and CDR2 FQNEAQ. The CDR3 covers 12 residues. V lost 4 bases and J 7 bases, leaving 10 bases between the germline ends. The DNA for the CDR3 is TGTGCCAGCAGCTCTATCATTAGTGGCTACACCTTC. Translation: CASSSIISGYTF.